This TCR beta chain is drawn from a study of PD-1 blockade in mismatch repair-deficient tumors. Study overall: Enrolled 2013-2016, patients had progressing, pretreated mismatch repair-deficient cancers of about a dozen types.

Study-wide results and limits: Tumor-resident clones, often undetectable pretreatment in blood, expanded then contracted after pembrolizumab.

The germline V gene has CDR1 SGHTA and CDR2 FQGTGA. The CDR3 runs to 14 residues. After removal of 6 bases from V and 4 bases from J, the junction contained 6 bases not matched to a gene. TCRs were sequenced from a few patients responding to pembrolizumab. Comment on this clone: Its target is not known.

The repertoire was sequenced with immunoSEQ multiplex PCR; TCRdb's copy has only in-frame clones and lacks some. The sample lists 80,000 to 130,000 clones, 82% occurring once. This chain connects TRBV7-3 to TRBJ2-7; 10 bases match TRBD1. Here the sequenced sample was peripheral blood, taken 35 to 37 weeks after starting pembrolizumab. The TCR originated in an adult with mismatch repair-deficient cancer. CDR3 region: CASSLGQGNYEQYF. In DNA, the CDR3 is TGTGCCAGCAGTCTGGGACAGGGGAATTACGAGCAGTACTTC.